The 24 T cell receptor beta chains presented below share a single source sample, sequenced in a study of Ad26.COV2.S vaccination and SARS-CoV-2 variants (dated by TCRdb to about 2021). The library was made by the immunoSEQ multiplex PCR assay. Here the immuneACCESS table is served through TCRdb, limited to in-frame sequences with V and J called. Missing clones are a known gap in these copies; in checked studies unresolved V genes cover under half, and the rest lacks a known reason. The sample includes 380,000 or so clones, with about 89% observed a single time. The ten largest account for roughly 5% of the sample. The sample's treatment or condition, from its label and the paper: about 20 received Ad26.COV2.S at low or high dose, single or two shots; roughly five received placebo; per-sample allocation not given. For vaccine and placebo recipients, repertoires were sequenced using samples collected on day 63 after the first injection.

Sequencing used peripheral blood, obtained in a trial of Ad26.COV2.S vaccine versus placebo. The receptor source for this set is a person between 18 and 65 years old who received the Ad26.COV2.S COVID-19 vaccine or a placebo.

This chain uses TRBV10-2 with TRBJ2-7; 7 nucleotides line up with TRBD2. The germline V gene encodes CDR1 WSHSY and CDR2 SAAADI. This CDR3 comprises 16 residues. V lost 5 bases and J lost 1; bases outside the gene matches: 11. The DNA of the CDR3 is TGCGCCAGCAGTTCTCCCTCGCTAGCGGAGTCCTACGAGCAGTACTTC. Its translation is CASSSPSLAESYEQYF.

The rearrangement uses TRBV19 and TRBJ1-6; D is possibly TRBD1 (6 bases). The CDR3 runs to 14 residues. The V gene lost 8 bases and the J gene lost 10 bases, with 18 bases spanning the gap. Germline CDR1 reads LNHDA; CDR2 reads SQIVND (reference sequence). CDR3 nucleotide sequence: TGTGCCAGTTCAGTGGGGGCCTATGGGTCACCCCTCCACTTT. Its protein is CASSVGAYGSPLHF.

This chain joins TRBV28 and TRBJ1-5, with D tentatively TRBD1 (5 bases). Germline CDR1 reads MDHEN; CDR2 reads SYDVKM. V was pared by 1 base and J by 6 bases, with 10 bases between. The CDR3 is 14 residues long. CDR3 protein: CASSLLQVPQPQHF. CDR3 sequence (DNA): TGTGCCAGCAGTTTATTACAGGTCCCTCAGCCCCAGCATTTT.

The V and J genes are TRBV28 and TRBJ2-3, with 7 bases matching TRBD2. Germline CDR1 and CDR2: MDHEN and SYDVKM. The CDR3 contains 14 residues. With V trimmed by 7 bases and J by 4 bases, 8 bases remained unmatched. The CDR3 bases are TGTGCCAGCAAGGCCAGCGGGATGGCAGATACGCAGTATTTT. This sequence encodes CASKASGMADTQYF. The full variable domain, rest sourced from reference TRBV28 and TRBJ2-3, is DVKVTQSSRYLVKRTGEKVFLECVQDMDHENMFWYRQDPGLGLRLIYFSYDVKMKEKGDIPEGYSVSREKKERFSLILESASTNQTSMYLCASKASGMADTQYFGPGTRLTVL.

This clone occurred once. The chain recombines TRBV6-5 with TRBJ2-1, with D maybe TRBD1 (5 bases). The CDR3 length is 14 residues. Per the germline V gene, CDR1 is MNHEY and CDR2 is SVGAGI. With 5 bases removed from V and 4 bases from J, the gap between germline ends came to 12 bases. This CDR3 reads CASSRKGPYNEQFF. CDR3 in DNA: TGTGCCAGCAGTCGTAAGGGGCCTTACAATGAGCAGTTCTTC.

The V call is TRBV19, the J call TRBJ2-6; 7 nucleotides match TRBD1. With V trimmed by 2 bases and J by 0 bases, 7 bases remained unmatched. The V gene's germline CDR1 is LNHDA and CDR2 SQIVND (reference sequence). The CDR3 loop spans 18 amino acids. The CDR3 reads CASSIFGTASSGANVLTF. CDR3 sequence (DNA): TGTGCCAGTAGTATATTTGGGACAGCAAGCTCTGGGGCCAACGTCCTGACTTTC. Full variable domain (missing parts from reference TRBV19 and TRBJ2-6): DGGITQSPKYLFRKEGQNVTLSCEQNLNHDAMYWYRQDPGQGLRLIYYSQIVNDFQKGDIAEGYSVSREKKESFPLTVTSAQKNPTAFYLCASSIFGTASSGANVLTFGAGSRLTVL.

V is TRBV5-5 and J is TRBJ2-2; TRBD2 agrees at 10 bases. The CDR3 has 16 residues. Trimming at V came to 3 bases and at J to 1 base, leaving 3 bases not matched to a gene. CDR1 is SGHKS, CDR2 YYEKEE, per germline (reference sequence). CDR3 in amino acids: CASSSTSGVNTGELFF. CDR3 DNA sequence: TGTGCCAGCAGCTCCACTAGCGGGGTGAACACCGGGGAGCTGTTTTTT. The full variable domain, with the rest looked up from reference TRBV5-5 and TRBJ2-2, is DAGVTQSPTHLIKTRGQQVTLRCSPISGHKSVSWYQQVLGQGPQFIFQYYEKEERGRGNFPDRFSARQFPNYSSELNVNALLLGDSALYLCASSSTSGVNTGELFFGEGSRLTVL.

The J gene is TRBJ2-7, the V gene TRBV12-3 or TRBV12-4, with TRBD2 identical over 7 bases. This CDR3 has 12 residues. Trimming cost V 6 bases and J 6 bases; bases outside gene matches: 5. As DNA, the CDR3 is TGTGCCAGCAGCGGGGGGTGGTTCGAGCAGTACTTC. It yields the protein CASSGGWFEQYF.

This chain connects TRBV6-4 to TRBJ2-3, with TRBD1 identical over 10 bases. The CDR3 runs 17 residues. Trimming removed 2 bases from V and 3 bases from J; junction bases left unmatched: 8. The germline CDR1 and CDR2 sequences are MRHNA and SNTAGT. The CDR3 loop reads CASSDVVPGQGTDTQYF. The CDR3 coding sequence is TGTGCCAGCAGTGACGTTGTCCCGGGACAGGGGACAGATACGCAGTATTTT.

The chain joins TRBV9 to TRBJ2-5; 7 bases map to TRBD2. The ends lost 5 bases at V and 2 bases at J; junction bases unmatched: 9. The CDR3 has 15 amino acids. Germline V gene lookup returns CDR1 SGDLS and CDR2 YYNGEE. CDR3 sequence (DNA): TGTGCCAGCAGTTCCGGGACTACGATTCAAGAGACCCAGTACTTC. Translating it yields CASSSGTTIQETQYF.

The chain joins TRBV24-1 to TRBJ2-5; 15 bases map to TRBD2. The J segment lost 5 bases and the V segment lost 3 bases, leaving 9 bases of the junction unmatched. CDR3 size: 18 residues. CDR1 is KGHDR and CDR2 is SFDVKD in the germline V gene. The CDR3 DNA sequence: TGTGCCACCAGTGATCTAGGACTAGCGGGAGGGCCAGGGGAGACCCAGTACTTC. This translates into CATSDLGLAGGPGETQYF.

The chain carries TRBV12-3 or TRBV12-4 and TRBJ2-5; D uncertain. CDR3 size: 13 residues. With 6 bases removed from V and 7 bases from J, the gap between germline ends came to 15 bases. In DNA form, the CDR3 reads TGTGCCAGCAGCCCCCGCTTCGGCGGGACCCAGTACTTC. Protein: CASSPRFGGTQYF.

The chain links TRBV7-6 to TRBJ2-5, with 16 nucleotides matching TRBD2. J lost 3 bases, V lost 5 bases, and 6 bases had no gene match. Germline-derived CDR1 and CDR2 are SGHVS and FNYEAQ. This CDR3 region has 17 residues. The CDR3 sequence is CASSPGTSGRAEETQYF. CDR3 DNA sequence: TGTGCCAGCAGCCCCGGGACTAGCGGGAGGGCCGAAGAGACCCAGTACTTC.

The chain joins TRBV6-2 or TRBV6-3 to TRBJ2-3; the D is unclear. The CDR3 covers 17 residues. Germline CDR1 MNHEY, CDR2 SVGEGT. V was pared by 1 base and J by 0 bases, with 14 bases between. CDR3 region: CASSYFSTQTSTDTQYF. CDR3 coding DNA: TGTGCCAGCAGTTACTTCTCGACTCAAACTAGCACAGATACGCAGTATTTT.

This chain joins TRBV19 and TRBJ1-3; weak D call: TRBD1 (5 bases). The CDR3 totals 15 residues. Trimming removed 3 bases from V and 0 bases from J, with 9 bases in between. Germline-derived CDR1 and CDR2 are LNHDA and SQIVND (reference sequence). CDR3 region: CASSMGRASGNTIYF. As DNA, the CDR3 is TGTGCCAGTAGTATGGGCAGGGCCTCTGGAAACACCATATATTTT.

V is TRBV6-2 or TRBV6-3 and J is TRBJ1-1; D possibly corresponds to TRBD1 (6 bases). V was cut by 5 bases and J by 1 base, with 11 bases left in between. This CDR3 has 14 amino acids. CDR1 and CDR2 from the germline V gene are MNHEY and SVGEGT. CDR3 sequence (DNA): TGTGCCAGCAGTACGAACAGGGAGAACACTGAAGCTTTCTTT. It codes for CASSTNRENTEAFF.

On this clone: Additional DNA sequences in this sample encode the identical CDR3. The J gene is TRBJ2-2, the V gene TRBV11-2, with D unclear. Germline V gives CDR1 SGHAT, CDR2 FQNNGV. This CDR3 region has 12 residues. The V gene lost 3 bases and the J gene lost 7 bases, with 6 bases spanning the gap. The CDR3 protein is CASSLVVGELFF. The DNA for the CDR3 is TGTGCCAGCAGCTTGGTGGTCGGGGAGCTGTTTTTT.

This chain links TRBV15 with TRBJ1-1; maybe TRBD1 (6 bases). The CDR3 totals 13 residues. Trimming cost V 5 bases and J 5 bases, with 12 bases left between them. The V gene's germline CDR1 is LNHNV and CDR2 YYDKDF (reference sequence). CDR3 loop: CATSGGRGTEAFF. In DNA, the CDR3 is TGTGCCACCAGCGGGGGGCGGGGAACTGAAGCTTTCTTT.

V gene TRBV10-3 combines with J gene TRBJ1-4; the match to TRBD1 covers 9 bases. The CDR3 runs to 14 residues. Trimming removed 6 bases from V and 6 bases from J; junction bases left unmatched: 5. Germline V gene data show CDR1 as ENHRY and CDR2 as SYGVKD. This chain's CDR3 is CAISAGQGDEKLFF. The CDR3 DNA follows: TGTGCCATCAGCGCGGGACAGGGTGATGAAAAACTGTTTTTT.

The chain links TRBV27 to TRBJ2-7; 7 positions match TRBD1. CDR3 length equals 14 residues. Germline V CDR1 and CDR2: MNHEY, SMNVEV (reference sequence). V shed 0 bases and J 3 bases; nucleotides not matched to a gene: 2. The CDR3 region is CASSLSGGRYEQYF. The CDR3 bases are TGTGCCAGCAGTTTATCAGGGGGCCGCTACGAGCAGTACTTC.

V usage is TRBV7-2 and J usage is TRBJ1-4, with D possibly matching TRBD1 (5 bases). V shed 4 bases and J shed 5 bases, with 14 bases lying between them. Germline V gene data show CDR1 as SGHTA and CDR2 as FQGNSA. The CDR3 has 15 residues. CDR3 sequence: CASSSRGRKNEKLFF. For the CDR3, the DNA is TGTGCCAGCAGCTCTCGGGGACGCAAAAATGAAAAACTGTTTTTT.

The CDR3 here is CASSFEPMAGELFF. CDR3 nucleotides: TGTGCCAGCAGCTTCGAACCCATGGCCGGGGAGCTGTTTTTT. This chain uses TRBV7-8 with TRBJ2-2; D call uncertain. In germline, CDR1 is SGHVS, CDR2 FQNEAQ. The CDR3 has 14 amino acids. V shed 3 bases and J shed 6 bases, with 11 bases lying between them.

The rearrangement links TRBV19 to TRBJ2-1, with 10 nucleotides matching TRBD1. The CDR3 extends over 18 amino acids. CDR1 is LNHDA, CDR2 SQIVND, per germline (reference sequence). The V segment lost 5 bases and the J segment 7 bases; nucleotides outside the gene matches: 17. CDR3 sequence (DNA): TGTGCCAGTAGTCGACAGGGGGCGGTTGGCATTAGGGGGAATGAGCAGTTCTTC. Residues: CASSRQGAVGIRGNEQFF. Full variable domain (missing parts from reference TRBV19 and TRBJ2-1): DGGITQSPKYLFRKEGQNVTLSCEQNLNHDAMYWYRQDPGQGLRLIYYSQIVNDFQKGDIAEGYSVSREKKESFPLTVTSAQKNPTAFYLCASSRQGAVGIRGNEQFFGPGTRLTVL.

The chain links TRBV9 to TRBJ2-2; 11 nucleotides line up with TRBD2. Germline lookup yields CDR1 SGDLS and CDR2 YYNGEE. After removal of 1 base from V and 7 bases from J, the junction contained 3 bases not matched to a gene. The CDR3 has 15 amino acids. This CDR3 is CASSVTSGGGGELFF. DNA of the CDR3: TGTGCCAGCAGCGTAACTAGCGGGGGAGGCGGGGAGCTGTTTTTT.